These T cell receptor beta chains were read from a single sample in a study of T cell repertoires in cytomegalovirus infection. TCRdb reprocessed the reads with MiXCR, giving one entry per CDR3 protein. This table has a few hundred thousand distinct CDR3 sequences, roughly 13% appearing once. Specimen: PBMCs. Receptor source: a human donor in good health (CMV status not recorded). Some clones in this sample may be carry-over from other donors' samples. Each CDR3 is given with its conserved first and last residue.

j_call cdr3_length v_call cdr3_aa
TRBJ2-4 15 TRBV9 CASSVGGPKTDIQYF
TRBJ2-1 14 TRBV5-1 CASSQGLAGAEQFF
TRBJ2-1 13 TRBV6-2/TRBV6-3 CASSYYTPNEQFF
TRBJ1-1 15 TRBV5-6 CASSPSLRVNTEAFF
TRBJ1-1 14 TRBV28 CASSFRVEGTEAFF
TRBJ2-4 15 TRBV9 CASRGALLAKNIQYF
TRBJ2-4 14 TRBV7-3 CASSGGAHENIQYF
TRBJ1-1 13 TRBV7-2 CASSPPALTEAFF
TRBJ2-7 10 TRBV28 CASSRLEQYF
TRBJ2-1 16 TRBV7-9 CASSLAGGNSHNEQFF
TRBJ2-1 15 TRBV11-1 CASSINSGPYNEQFF
TRBJ2-4 15 TRBV28 CASSRQGTVQNIQYF
TRBJ1-5 15 TRBV5-1 CASSSGENSNQPQHF
TRBJ1-2 14 TRBV7-9 CASSPLTGVHGYTF
TRBJ2-3 13 TRBV7-9 CASSFLAVDTQYF
TRBJ1-5 15 TRBV5-4 CASSNRDSINQPQHF
TRBJ2-3 15 TRBV5-5 CASSLAGVGGDTQYF
TRBJ2-1 14 TRBV6-5 CASTARGGVNEQFF
TRBJ1-4 15 TRBV11-2 CASSLAYATNEKLFF
TRBJ2-5 15 TRBV5-1 CASGPGLAVQETQYF